This T cell receptor beta chain originates from a study of blood T cell repertoires in COVID-19. This clone was seen more than once but under ten times. Germline V CDR1 and CDR2: LGHDT, YNNKEL (reference sequence). This CDR3 has 16 amino acids. After removal of 3 bases from V and 5 bases from J, the junction contained 10 bases not matched to a gene. Repertoires were generated with immunoSEQ multiplex PCR, while TCRdb's copy carries only in-frame clones and drops some. The sample holds a few hundred thousand clones; around 82% are singletons and the top ten take roughly 0.94%. The V gene is TRBV3-1 (or the pseudogene TRBV3-2), the J gene TRBJ1-5; 7 bases line up with TRBD1. Material: peripheral blood. This TCR was sampled from a human donor with COVID-19, enrolled during active disease. The donor label of this sample is uncertain. The CDR3 spells CASSQAGTEGDQPQHF. The CDR3 nucleotides are TGTGCCAGCAGCCAGGCCGGGACAGAAGGCGATCAGCCCCAGCATTTT.